The present TCR beta chain was sequenced within a study of radiotherapy plus CTLA-4 blockade in lung cancer. Study overall: In around 19% of patients, objective responses were seen; 31% had disease control.

Per germline, CDR1 KGHSH and CDR2 LQKENI. J was trimmed by 7 bases and V by 3 bases; bases with no gene match: 7. The CDR3 sequence is 15 residues long. Study findings and constraints: Dynamics of early blood T cell clones, together with interferon-beta, were reportedly the best predictors of response. Expansion in blood of tumor-derived TCR clones was seen after radiotherapy plus ipilimumab.

Concerning this clone itself: Its cognate antigen is unknown.

Participants had chemo-refractory metastatic non-small-cell lung cancer and were treated with focal radiation plus ipilimumab CTLA-4 blockade. The method was immunoSEQ multiplex PCR; TCRdb's version includes in-frame clones alone and lacks a portion of them. The sample lists more than 55,000 clones, roughly 80% seen once, with 15% to 20% in the top ten. Source: peripheral blood, taken from a patient treated with radiotherapy plus ipilimumab. The gene calls are TRBV18 and TRBJ1-4; 8 bases are a match to TRBD1. The receptor's source is a human donor with non-small cell lung cancer who had a complete response to radiotherapy plus ipilimumab. CDR3 DNA: TGTGCCAGCTCACCCATTGGACAGGGTGTTGAAAAACTGTTTTTT. It translates to CASSPIGQGVEKLFF.